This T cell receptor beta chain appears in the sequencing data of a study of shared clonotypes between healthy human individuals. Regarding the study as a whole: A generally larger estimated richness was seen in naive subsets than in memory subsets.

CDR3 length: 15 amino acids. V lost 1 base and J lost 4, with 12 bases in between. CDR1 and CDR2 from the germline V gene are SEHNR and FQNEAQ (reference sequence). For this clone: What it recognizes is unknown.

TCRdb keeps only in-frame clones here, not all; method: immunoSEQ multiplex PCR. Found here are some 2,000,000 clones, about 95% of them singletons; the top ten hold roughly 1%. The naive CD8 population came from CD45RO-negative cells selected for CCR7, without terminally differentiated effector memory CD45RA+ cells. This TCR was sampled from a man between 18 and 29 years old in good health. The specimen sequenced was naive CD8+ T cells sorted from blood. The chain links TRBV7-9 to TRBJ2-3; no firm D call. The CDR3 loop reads CASSLERDWADTQYF. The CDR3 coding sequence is TGTGCCAGCAGCTTAGAACGAGACTGGGCAGATACGCAGTATTTT.